This TCR beta chain was sequenced for a study of cytomegalovirus exposure and HLA in healthy donors. PCR was performed using 60 Vbeta and 13 Jbeta primers. Libraries were prepared by immunoSEQ multiplex PCR; TCRdb keeps only in-frame clonotypes and omits some of them. The sample has about 100,000 clones, approximately 72% seen once; the top ten hold 11% to 15%. J was trimmed by 8 bases and V by 1 base; bases with no gene match: 5. From germline, CDR1 is SEHNR and CDR2 FQNEAQ (reference sequence). The CDR3 covers 14 residues. This clone has a handful of counts. The V call is TRBV7-9, the J call TRBJ1-2, with 9 positions matching TRBD1. The specimen sequenced was PBMCs. This sequence was found in a male donor in good health and CMV-seropositive. CDR3 sequence: CASSLVGQGEGYTF. The CDR3 bases are TGTGCCAGCAGCTTAGTGGGACAGGGCGAGGGCTACACCTTC.